This T cell receptor (beta chain) was found in a study of breast tumors, draining lymph nodes, adjacent tissues. Turning to this clonotype: No antigen is known for it.

TCRdb itself ran the multiplex PCR reads through MiXCR, one entry per CDR3 protein. The top ten hold around 4.5% of the sample, which has about 200,000 distinct CDR3 sequences, over 25% seen once. Study results and caveats: Tumor TCR diversity was below lymph nodes but above nontumor tissue. Tumor T cell lymph node origin was a supported hypothesis, not proven.

Germline V gene data show CDR1 as MNHEY and CDR2 as SVGAGI. Trimming removed 4 bases from V and 2 bases from J, with 18 bases in between. The CDR3 has 16 amino acids. Samples came from axillary lymph nodes draining the breast cancer. Input material: axillary lymph node tissue. The receptor was derived from a female donor with breast cancer. Some clones in this sample may be carry-over from other donors' samples. The chain has TRBV6-5 and TRBJ2-7; D possibly corresponds to TRBD1 (6 bases). The CDR3 sequence: CASSLVPGQLPYEQYF. CDR3 in DNA: TGTGCCAGCAGTTTGGTCCCCGGACAGCTTCCCTACGAGCAGTACTTC.